This passage covers 5 T cell receptor beta chains from one sample sequenced in a study of graft-versus-host responses after intestinal transplantation. For these receptors, no antigen is known. Profiling relied on immunoSEQ multiplex PCR, and the TCRdb table lists in-frame clones only, not all of them. The sample includes tens of thousands of clones, roughly 78% of them seen just once. Sample: unstimulated CD8+ T cells sorted from spleen or lymph node cells, taken before transplant. All receptors come from a human donor who was the organ donor for an intestinal transplant.

The J gene is TRBJ2-1, the V gene TRBV19; a possible D gene is TRBD2 (5 bases). Per germline, CDR1 LNHDA and CDR2 SQIVND (reference sequence). Trimming stripped 7 bases from V and 1 base from J, with 17 bases between. The CDR3 extends over 16 amino acids. CDR3 DNA sequence: TGTGCCAGTACCGCAGTAGGCGGGTCATCCTACAATGAGCAGTTCTTC. This codes for CASTAVGGSSYNEQFF.

The chain uses TRBV25-1 and TRBJ1-2; the match to TRBD1 covers 7 bases. Germline V lookup: CDR1 MGHDK, CDR2 SYGVNS. There are 17 residues in the CDR3. The junction had 12 bases not matched to a gene; V was cut back by 5 bases and J by 0 bases. The CDR3 protein is CASSSFGGTVTNYGYTF. The DNA for the CDR3 is TGTGCCAGCAGTAGCTTCGGGGGGACAGTAACTAACTATGGCTACACCTTC.

V gene TRBV6-5 combines with J gene TRBJ1-1; 7 positions agree with TRBD1. J lost 0 bases, V lost 8 bases, and 0 bases had no gene match. Looked up from germline, CDR1 is MNHEY and CDR2 is SVGAGI. The CDR3 consists of 12 residues. CDR3 residues: CASGTVNTEAFF. The CDR3 DNA reads TGTGCCAGCGGGACAGTGAACACTGAAGCTTTCTTT.

The chain carries TRBV7-6 and TRBJ2-3, with a tentative D call TRBD2 (6 bases). The CDR3 has 16 amino acids. Germline V gene sequence: CDR1 SGHVS, CDR2 FNYEAQ. Trimming cost V 1 base and J 0 bases, with 11 bases left between them. This CDR3 reads CASSLEQGGSTDTQYF. For the CDR3, the DNA is TGTGCCAGCAGCTTAGAGCAGGGAGGTAGCACAGATACGCAGTATTTT.

V gene TRBV7-6 combines with J gene TRBJ2-5; D not resolved. The V gene's germline CDR1 is SGHVS and CDR2 FNYEAQ. Trimming took 3 bases from V and 2 from J, leaving 10 bases between them. This CDR3 has 14 amino acids. The CDR3 bases are TGTGCCAGCAGCTTGGGTATGATACAAGAGACCCAGTACTTC. Translated, it gives CASSLGMIQETQYF.